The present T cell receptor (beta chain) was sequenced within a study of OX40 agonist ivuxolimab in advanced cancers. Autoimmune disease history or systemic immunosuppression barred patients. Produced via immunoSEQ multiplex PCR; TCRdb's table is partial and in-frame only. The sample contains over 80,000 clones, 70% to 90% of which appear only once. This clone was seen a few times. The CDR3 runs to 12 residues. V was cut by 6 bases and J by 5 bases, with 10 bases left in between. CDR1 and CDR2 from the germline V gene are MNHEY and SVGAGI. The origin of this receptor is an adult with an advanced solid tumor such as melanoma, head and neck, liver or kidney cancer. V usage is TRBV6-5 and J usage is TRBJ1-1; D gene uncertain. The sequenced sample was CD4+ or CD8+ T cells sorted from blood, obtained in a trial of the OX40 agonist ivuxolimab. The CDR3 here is CASRFRGTEAFF. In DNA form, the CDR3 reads TGTGCCAGCAGATTCCGAGGGACTGAAGCTTTCTTT.